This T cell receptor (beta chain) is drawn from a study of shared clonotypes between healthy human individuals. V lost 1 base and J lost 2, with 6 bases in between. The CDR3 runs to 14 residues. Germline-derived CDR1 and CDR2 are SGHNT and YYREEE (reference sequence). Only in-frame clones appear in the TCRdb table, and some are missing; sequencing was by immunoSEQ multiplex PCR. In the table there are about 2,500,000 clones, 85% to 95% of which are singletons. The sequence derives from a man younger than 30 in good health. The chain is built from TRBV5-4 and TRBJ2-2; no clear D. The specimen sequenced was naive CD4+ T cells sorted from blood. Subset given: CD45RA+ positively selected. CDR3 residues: CASSLNSNTGELFF. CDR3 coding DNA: TGTGCCAGCAGCTTGAACAGTAACACCGGGGAGCTGTTTTTT.